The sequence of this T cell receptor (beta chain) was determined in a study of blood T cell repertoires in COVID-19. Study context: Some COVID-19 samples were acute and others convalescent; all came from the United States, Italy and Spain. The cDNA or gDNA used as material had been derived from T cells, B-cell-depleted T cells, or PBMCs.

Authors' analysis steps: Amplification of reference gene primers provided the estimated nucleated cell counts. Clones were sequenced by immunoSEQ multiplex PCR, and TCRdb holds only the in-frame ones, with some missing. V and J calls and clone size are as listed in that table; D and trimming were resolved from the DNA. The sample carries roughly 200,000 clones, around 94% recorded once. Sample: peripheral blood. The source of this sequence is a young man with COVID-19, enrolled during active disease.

Here the CDR3 reads CASSSNRGNTEAFF. Here the CDR3 DNA reads TGTGCCAGCAGCTCAAACAGGGGGAACACTGAAGCTTTCTTT. The V gene is TRBV7-9, the J gene TRBJ1-1, with 7 bases matching TRBD1. With V trimmed by 4 bases and J by 1 base, 3 bases remained unmatched. CDR3 length: 14 amino acids. The germline V gene encodes CDR1 SEHNR and CDR2 FQNEAQ (reference sequence).